This TCR beta chain comes out of a study of T cell responses to AZD1222 COVID-19 vaccine. Broader study findings: Nearly half of unique spike-specific TCRs reportedly avoided B.1.351 and B.1.1.7 mutated regions. The sample set comprised mostly white British donors with more females, and clonal diversity was possibly underestimated. Baseline seropositivity characterized only six AZD1222 recipients.

CDR3 length: 13 residues. CDR1 and CDR2 from the germline V gene are WSHSY and SAAADI. The ends lost 6 bases at V and 5 bases at J; junction bases unmatched: 4. TCRdb's table, derived via immunoSEQ multiplex PCR, lists solely in-frame clones and lacks some. The sample contains 95,000 to 100,000 clones, approximately 84% of which appear only once. Notes on this clone: The antigen is undetermined.

Sequences were derived from peripheral blood, sampled 28 days after the second AZD1222 dose. The source is an adult who received the AZD1222 COVID-19 vaccine. The chain recombines TRBV10-2 with TRBJ2-5, with 9 bases identical to TRBD1. The CDR3 reads CASSTGGEETQYF. CDR3 nucleotides: TGCGCCAGCAGCACAGGGGGCGAGGAGACCCAGTACTTC.